This T cell receptor (beta chain) emerged from a study of blood T cell repertoires in COVID-19. Study overall: Whether acute or convalescent, the COVID-19 samples came from the United States, Italy and Spain. From T cells, B-cell-depleted T cells, or PBMCs came the material, which was cDNA or gDNA.

Germline assignment: CDR1 SEHNR and CDR2 FQNEAQ (reference sequence). The germline V and J ends were trimmed by 1 base and 7 bases, with 13 bases remaining between them. The CDR3 runs 14 residues. Per the original methods: Estimation of nucleated cell counts relied on the amplification of reference gene primers. Repertoires were generated with immunoSEQ multiplex PCR, while TCRdb's copy carries only in-frame clones and drops some. V, J and clone size were drawn from that table, and D and trimming were deduced from the DNA. The sample shows about 140,000 clones, 70% to 85% of them seen only once. This chain joins TRBV7-9 and TRBJ1-2; D is possibly TRBD1 (5 bases). This clonotype originated in a man in his fifties or sixties who had recovered from COVID-19. Sequencing was done on a sample of peripheral blood. The CDR3 region is CASSLEGGAGGYTF. The DNA of the CDR3 is TGTGCCAGCAGCTTAGAAGGCGGGGCAGGTGGCTACACCTTC.